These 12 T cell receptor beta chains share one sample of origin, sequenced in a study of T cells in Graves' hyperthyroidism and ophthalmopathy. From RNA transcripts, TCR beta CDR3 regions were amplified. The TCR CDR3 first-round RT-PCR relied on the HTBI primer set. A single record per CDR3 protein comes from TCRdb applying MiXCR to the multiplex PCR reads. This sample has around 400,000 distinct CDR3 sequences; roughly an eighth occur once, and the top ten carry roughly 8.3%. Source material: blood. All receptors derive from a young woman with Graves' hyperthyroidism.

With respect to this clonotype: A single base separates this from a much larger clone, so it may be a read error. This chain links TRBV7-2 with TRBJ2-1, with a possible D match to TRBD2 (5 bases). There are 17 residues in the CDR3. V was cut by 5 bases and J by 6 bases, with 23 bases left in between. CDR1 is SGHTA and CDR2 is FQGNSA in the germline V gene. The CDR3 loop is CASSRKDSERRRNEQFF. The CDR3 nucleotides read TGTGCCAGCAGCAGGAAGGATAGCGAGAGAAGGCGCAATGAGCAGTTCTTC.

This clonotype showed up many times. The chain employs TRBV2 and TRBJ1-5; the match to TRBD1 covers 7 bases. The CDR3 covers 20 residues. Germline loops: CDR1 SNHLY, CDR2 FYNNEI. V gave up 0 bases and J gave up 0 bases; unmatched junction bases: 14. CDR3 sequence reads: CASSEALGDSLFSSNQPQHF. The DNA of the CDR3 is TGTGCCAGCAGTGAAGCGCTGGGGGACAGCCTATTTAGTAGCAATCAGCCCCAGCATTTT.

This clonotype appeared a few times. As DNA, the CDR3 is TGTGCCAGTAGTGTATCTAGCGGAGGGGGGTACTACAATGAGCAGTTCTTC. Protein sequence: CASSVSSGGGYYNEQFF. The chain joins TRBV19 to TRBJ2-1, with D possibly being TRBD2 (7 bases). V lost 5 bases, J lost 3 bases, and 20 bases lay in between. This CDR3 contains 17 residues. Looked up from germline, CDR1 is LNHDA and CDR2 is SQIVND (reference sequence).

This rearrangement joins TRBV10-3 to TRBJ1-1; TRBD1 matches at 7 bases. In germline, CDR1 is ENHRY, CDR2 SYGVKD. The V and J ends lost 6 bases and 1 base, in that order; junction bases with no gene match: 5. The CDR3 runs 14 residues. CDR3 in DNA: TGTGCCATCAGGGGACAGATTGGGAACACTGAAGCTTTCTTT. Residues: CAIRGQIGNTEAFF.

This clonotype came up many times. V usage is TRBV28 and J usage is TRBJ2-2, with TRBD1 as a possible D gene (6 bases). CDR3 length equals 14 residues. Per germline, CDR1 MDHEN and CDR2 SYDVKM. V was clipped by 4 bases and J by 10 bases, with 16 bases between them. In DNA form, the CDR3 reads TGTGCCAGCAGTTCCCCGGGACAATATGCGGAGCTGTTTTTT. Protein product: CASSSPGQYAELFF.

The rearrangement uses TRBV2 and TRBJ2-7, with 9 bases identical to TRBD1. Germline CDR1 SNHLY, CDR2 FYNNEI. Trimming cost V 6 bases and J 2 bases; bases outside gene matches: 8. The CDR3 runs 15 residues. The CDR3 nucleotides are TGTGCCAGCAGAACAATACAGGGGGCGGCCTACGAGCAGTACTTC. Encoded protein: CASRTIQGAAYEQYF.

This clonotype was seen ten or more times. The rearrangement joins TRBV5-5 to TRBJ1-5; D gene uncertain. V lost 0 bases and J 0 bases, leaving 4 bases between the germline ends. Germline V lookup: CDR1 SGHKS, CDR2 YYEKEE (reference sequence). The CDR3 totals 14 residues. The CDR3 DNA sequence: TGTGCCAGCAGCTTGGGGTATAGCAATCAGCCCCAGCATTTT. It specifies CASSLGYSNQPQHF. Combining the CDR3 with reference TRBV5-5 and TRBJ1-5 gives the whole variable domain DAGVTQSPTHLIKTRGQQVTLRCSPISGHKSVSWYQQVLGQGPQFIFQYYEKEERGRGNFPDRFSARQFPNYSSELNVNALLLGDSALYLCASSLGYSNQPQHFGDGTRLSIL.

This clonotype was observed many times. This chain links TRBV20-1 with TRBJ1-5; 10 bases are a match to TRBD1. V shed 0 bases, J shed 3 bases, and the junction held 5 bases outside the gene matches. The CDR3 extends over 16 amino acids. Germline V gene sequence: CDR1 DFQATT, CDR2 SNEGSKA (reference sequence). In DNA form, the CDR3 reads TGCAGTGCTAGAGACCTGGACAGGGGGTACAATCAGCCCCAGCATTTT. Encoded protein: CSARDLDRGYNQPQHF.

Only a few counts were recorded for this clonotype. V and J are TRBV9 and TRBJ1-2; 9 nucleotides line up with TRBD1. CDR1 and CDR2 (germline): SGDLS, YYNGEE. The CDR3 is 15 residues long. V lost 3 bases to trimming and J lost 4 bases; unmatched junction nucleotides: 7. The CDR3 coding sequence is TGTGCCAGCAGCGAACAGGGGGCGTGGGGCTATGGCTACACCTTC. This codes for CASSEQGAWGYGYTF.

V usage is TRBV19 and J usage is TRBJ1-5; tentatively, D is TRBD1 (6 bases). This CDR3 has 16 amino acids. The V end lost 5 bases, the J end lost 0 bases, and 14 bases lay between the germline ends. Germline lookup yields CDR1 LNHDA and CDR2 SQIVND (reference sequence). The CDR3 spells CASSGSGHLSNQPQHF. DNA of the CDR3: TGTGCCAGTAGTGGATCGGGACACCTTAGCAATCAGCCCCAGCATTTT. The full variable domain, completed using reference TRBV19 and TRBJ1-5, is DGGITQSPKYLFRKEGQNVTLSCEQNLNHDAMYWYRQDPGQGLRLIYYSQIVNDFQKGDIAEGYSVSREKKESFPLTVTSAQKNPTAFYLCASSGSGHLSNQPQHFGDGTRLSIL.

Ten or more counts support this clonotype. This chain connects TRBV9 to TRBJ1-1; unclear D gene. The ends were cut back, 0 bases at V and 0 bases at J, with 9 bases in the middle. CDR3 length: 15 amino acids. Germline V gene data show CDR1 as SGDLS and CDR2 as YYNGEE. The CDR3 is CASSVGGTMNTEAFF. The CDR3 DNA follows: TGTGCCAGCAGCGTAGGGGGTACTATGAACACTGAAGCTTTCTTT.

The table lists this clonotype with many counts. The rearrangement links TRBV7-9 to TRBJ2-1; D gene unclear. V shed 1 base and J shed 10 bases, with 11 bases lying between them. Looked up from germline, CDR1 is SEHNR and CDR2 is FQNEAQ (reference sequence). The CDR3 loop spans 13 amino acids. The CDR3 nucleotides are TGTGCCAGCAGCTTAGAGGCCCGTCTGGAGCAGTTCTTC. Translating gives CASSLEARLEQFF.